A selection of T cell receptor beta chains follows, all from one sample in a study of cytomegalovirus exposure and HLA in healthy donors. Repertoires were generated with immunoSEQ multiplex PCR, while TCRdb's copy carries only in-frame clones and drops some. The table includes 150,000 to 200,000 clones, about two thirds detected once. Sequencing input: PBMCs. The source is a human donor in good health. The CDR3 runs from the conserved cysteine through the conserved F or W. The order of the fields is clone size, V gene, J gene, D gene, CDR3 protein, CDR3 DNA. D genes are given only for firm matches. For some rows the clone size is stated as once, few or many, or as a class when expanded; others skip it.

>-|TRBV7-9|TRBJ2-2|TRBD2
CASSPTSGGALSDTGELFF
TGTGCCAGCAGCCCGACTAGCGGGGGGGCTCTGTCTGACACCGGGGAGCTGTTTTTT
>-|TRBV19|TRBJ1-1|-
CASTDLGHFEAFF
TGTGCCAGTACCGATCTAGGACACTTTGAAGCTTTCTTT
>-|TRBV5-1|TRBJ1-1|-
CASSNRGGGYMNTEAFF
TGCGCCAGCAGCAACCGAGGCGGGGGATACATGAACACTGAAGCTTTCTTT
>few|TRBV18|TRBJ2-5|TRBD1
CASARDRRETQYF
TGTGCCAGCGCACGGGACAGACGGGAGACCCAGTACTTC
>-|TRBV2|TRBJ2-4|-
CASSGLQLAKNIQYF
TGTGCCAGCAGTGGGTTACAGCTAGCCAAAAACATTCAGTACTTC
>few|TRBV10-3|TRBJ1-2|-
CAIRDFHNYGYTF
TGTGCCATCAGGGACTTCCATAACTATGGCTACACCTTC
>-|TRBV19|TRBJ1-5|TRBD1
CASSATGGNQPQHF
TGTGCCAGTAGTGCGACAGGGGGCAATCAGCCCCAGCATTTT
>-|TRBV30|TRBJ2-5|-
CAWSVVRVETQYF
TGTGCCTGGAGCGTCGTCCGGGTAGAGACCCAGTACTTC
>-|TRBV2|TRBJ1-6|-
CASSPRWPLHF
TGTGCCAGCAGTCCGAGATGGCCCCTCCACTTT
>-|TRBV14|TRBJ2-7|TRBD1
CASSLGTGLSYEQYF
TGTGCCAGCAGCCTCGGGACAGGCCTATCCTACGAGCAGTACTTC
>-|TRBV4-1|TRBJ1-4|TRBD1
CASSQAGQGREKLFF
TGCGCCAGCAGCCAAGCGGGACAGGGGCGAGAAAAACTGTTTTTT
>-|TRBV19|TRBJ1-1|-
CASSIANRAPGRGEAFF
TGTGCCAGTAGTATAGCCAACAGAGCCCCCGGGAGGGGTGAAGCTTTCTTT
>-|TRBV6-6|TRBJ2-7|TRBD1
CASRWDRTRYEQYF
TGTGCCAGCCGCTGGGACAGGACCCGCTACGAGCAGTACTTC
>-|TRBV6-5|TRBJ1-2|-
CASSRYLYGYTF
TGTGCCAGCAGTCGGTACTTGTATGGCTACACCTTC
>-|TRBV2|TRBJ1-4|-
CASRGASTNEKLFF
TGTGCCAGCAGGGGGGCGTCAACTAATGAAAAACTGTTTTTT
>-|TRBV30|TRBJ1-6|-
CAWSAKPTGPLHF
TGTGCCTGGAGTGCCAAACCGACAGGACCCCTCCACTTT
>few|TRBV11-2|TRBJ2-7|TRBD1
CASTLGQSYEQYF
TGTGCCAGCACCCTGGGACAGTCCTACGAGCAGTACTTC
>-|TRBV14|TRBJ2-3|-
CASSQEPEGDTQYF
TGTGCCAGCAGCCAAGAACCCGAGGGCGATACGCAGTATTTT